This TCR beta chain was observed in a study of shared T cell receptors in the human thymus. The protocol was immunoSEQ multiplex PCR, while the TCRdb copy is restricted to in-frame clones and leaves out a portion. Altogether over 650,000 clones are present, around 87% being singletons, with the ten largest covering about 0.0094%. V was pared by 5 bases and J by 7 bases, with 23 bases of the junction left unmatched. Germline lookup yields CDR1 MDHEN and CDR2 SYDVKM. CDR3 length: 20 amino acids. These data also featured in a second study, about human thymus T cells.

Sequencing input: thymocytes. The receptor was isolated from a boy less than two years old with a congenital heart defect. J is TRBJ1-6 and V is TRBV28, with TRBD1 matching over 7 bases. CDR3 bases: TGTGCCAGCAGTCCAAACTCGGGACAGCCTAGAAACCTGTCAAATTCACCCCTCCACTTT. Its translation: CASSPNSGQPRNLSNSPLHF.